The 3 T cell receptor beta chains below were found in one sample sequenced in a study of control samples from healthy donors and cancer patients. Some clones are missing from TCRdb's copy, which holds only in-frame ones; the method was immunoSEQ multiplex PCR. Of over 100,000 clones listed, around 89% are singletons. Material for sequencing was blood. The source is a man aged 35 to 55 in good health.

This chain connects TRBV7-3 to TRBJ2-1, with 7 bases identical to TRBD1. J was trimmed by 6 bases and V by 4 bases; bases with no gene match: 3. This CDR3 has 13 residues. Germline CDR1 is SGHTA and CDR2 is FQGTGA. CDR3 loop: CASSSGQSNEQFF. The DNA of the CDR3 is TGTGCCAGCAGCTCGGGACAGTCCAATGAGCAGTTCTTC.

This clone is a singleton in its sample. The J gene is TRBJ2-2, the V gene TRBV11-3, with D possibly matching TRBD1 (5 bases). Per germline, CDR1 SGHNT and CDR2 YENEEA. This CDR3 has 14 residues. V was cut by 2 bases and J by 1 base, with 5 bases left in between. The chain's CDR3 is CASSLTGNTGELFF. CDR3 nucleotides: TGTGCCAGCAGCTTAACAGGGAACACCGGGGAGCTGTTTTTT.

V usage is TRBV7-9 and J usage is TRBJ1-1; D unclear. The CDR3 extends over 13 amino acids. Looked up from germline, CDR1 is SEHNR and CDR2 is FQNEAQ (reference sequence). Between the trimmed V and J ends, which lost 2 bases and 1 base, there was a span of 5 bases. CDR3 protein: CASSLSGNTEAFF. The CDR3 DNA follows: TGTGCCAGCAGCTTATCAGGGAACACTGAAGCTTTCTTT.